This T cell receptor (beta chain) was identified during a study of CD8 T cells in ankylosing spondylitis. Quantitative molecular-barcoded 5'-RACE generated the TCR beta libraries. MiXCR, applied by TCRdb to the 5' RACE reads, yields one record per CDR3 protein. The table includes approximately 350,000 distinct CDR3 sequences, 14% to 15% detected once. This clonotype has a count of ten or more. As yet, its antigen is unknown. Study results and caveats: One TCR beta motif, made up of roughly eight highly homologous variants, appeared characteristic of ankylosing spondylitis blood.

CDR3 size: 14 residues. Germline V CDR1 and CDR2: MGHDK, SYGVNS. V lost 3 bases to trimming and J lost 0 bases, with 8 bases between them. This rearrangement joins TRBV25-1 to TRBJ1-1; no clear D. The origin of this receptor is a male donor with ankylosing spondylitis or in good health (not recorded which). Material: blood, either unsorted or a sorted T cell fraction (not recorded which). CDR3 amino acids: CASSDRQVNTEAFF. DNA of the CDR3: TGTGCCAGCAGTGACCGGCAGGTGAACACTGAAGCTTTCTTT.